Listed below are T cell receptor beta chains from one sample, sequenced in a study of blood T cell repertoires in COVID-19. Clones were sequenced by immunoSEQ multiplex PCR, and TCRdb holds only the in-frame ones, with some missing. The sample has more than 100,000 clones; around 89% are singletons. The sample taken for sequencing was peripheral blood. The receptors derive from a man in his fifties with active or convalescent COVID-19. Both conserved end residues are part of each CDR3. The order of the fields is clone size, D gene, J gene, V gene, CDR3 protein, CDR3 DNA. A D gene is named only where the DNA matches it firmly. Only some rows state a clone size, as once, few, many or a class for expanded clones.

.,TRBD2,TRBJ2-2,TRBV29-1,CSVGFGGVAGELFF,TGCAGCGTTGGGTTTGGGGGGGTAGCCGGGGAGCTGTTTTTT
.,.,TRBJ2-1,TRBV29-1,CSVETGYRYNEQFF,TGCAGCGTTGAAACAGGGTATAGGTACAATGAGCAGTTCTTC
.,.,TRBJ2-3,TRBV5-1,CASSLEAVPTDTQYF,TGCGCCAGCAGCTTGGAGGCGGTGCCCACAGATACGCAGTATTTT
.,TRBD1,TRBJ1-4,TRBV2,CASSGDRGLQNEKLFF,TGTGCCAGCAGTGGGGACAGGGGCCTCCAAAATGAAAAACTGTTTTTT
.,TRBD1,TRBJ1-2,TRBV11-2,CASSLAGTEIDYGYTF,TGTGCCAGCAGCTTAGCCGGGACAGAGATTGACTATGGCTACACCTTC
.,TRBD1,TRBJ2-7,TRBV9,CASSVGPTLGTGLGEQYF,TGTGCCAGCAGCGTAGGACCCACTCTAGGGACAGGGTTGGGCGAGCAGTACTTC
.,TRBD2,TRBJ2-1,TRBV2,CASSDSGGGYNEQFF,TGTGCCAGCAGTGACAGCGGGGGTGGGTACAATGAGCAGTTCTTC
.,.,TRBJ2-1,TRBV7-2,CASSLVWATSEQFF,TGTGCCAGCAGCTTAGTGTGGGCAACTAGTGAGCAGTTCTTC
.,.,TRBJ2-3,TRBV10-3,CAILSADNTDTQYF,TGTGCCATCCTCAGTGCTGATAACACAGATACGCAGTATTTT
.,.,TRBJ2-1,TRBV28,CASSLVQTYNEQFF,TGTGCCAGCAGTTTGGTACAGACCTACAATGAGCAGTTCTTC
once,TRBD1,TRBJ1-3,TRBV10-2,CASREGQGAGNTIYF,TGCGCCAGCAGGGAGGGACAGGGAGCTGGAAACACCATATATTTT
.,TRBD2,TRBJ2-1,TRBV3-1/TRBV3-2,CASSQGSGGDNEQFF,TGTGCCAGCAGCCAAGGTAGCGGGGGAGACAATGAGCAGTTCTTC